The rows below give T cell receptor beta chains drawn from one sample of a study of T-cell memory formation after mild COVID-19. TCRdb processed the 5' RACE reads anew with MiXCR; each CDR3 protein has one entry. The sample includes tens of thousands of distinct CDR3 sequences, roughly 26% of them seen just once. Input material: PBMCs or a T cell subset sorted from them (not recorded which). The receptor source for this set is a young man who had mild COVID-19 (a few samples of this study predate the infection). Cell type and time point are not known. CDR3s include the opening cysteine and the closing phenylalanine or tryptophan.

v_gene: TRBV6-5; CDR3aa: CASSYARGRETQYF
v_gene: TRBV20-1; CDR3aa: CSAPRGRSGGATDTQYF
v_gene: TRBV2; CDR3aa: CARRHLNTGELFF
v_gene: TRBV6-2/TRBV6-3; CDR3aa: CASSWLAGRTGELFF
v_gene: TRBV20-1; CDR3aa: CSARDTGQRGGEQFF
v_gene: TRBV7-9; CDR3aa: CASSSQNLAPSYNEQFF
v_gene: TRBV19; CDR3aa: CASSIVQGSAYGYTF
v_gene: TRBV12-3/TRBV12-4; CDR3aa: CASSLLGRNTGELFF
v_gene: TRBV12-3/TRBV12-4; CDR3aa: CASSLGLGTGNTGELFF
v_gene: TRBV6-6; CDR3aa: CASSYYFGGVSYNEQFF
v_gene: TRBV4-1; CDR3aa: CATRNSGAYNEQFF
v_gene: TRBV12-3/TRBV12-4; CDR3aa: CASSRGNTEAFF
v_gene: TRBV4-1; CDR3aa: CASSQEVSGGETQYF
v_gene: TRBV4-1; CDR3aa: CASSPWSGGPNEQFF
v_gene: TRBV4-1; CDR3aa: CASRDVEIMNTEAFF
v_gene: TRBV14; CDR3aa: CASSQDRAGGGSTDTQYF
v_gene: TRBV4-1; CDR3aa: CASSPPPATNEKLFF
v_gene: TRBV13; CDR3aa: CASSPGQNTEAFF